A selection of T cell receptor beta chains follows, all from one sample in a study of blood T cell repertoires in COVID-19. Method: immunoSEQ multiplex PCR; TCRdb's copy keeps in-frame clones and lacks some. The sample consists of 200,000 to 300,000 clones, around 86% of them appearing once. Sequencing was carried out using PBMCs or T cells enriched from blood (not recorded which). The receptors come from a woman aged 40-49 years with acute COVID-19. Each CDR3 is given with its conserved first and last residue. A D gene is named only where the DNA matches it firmly. Part of the rows lack a size; the others show once, few, many or a class for expanded clones.

d_call j_call v_call clone_size cdr3_aa cdr3_nt
. TRBJ1-1 TRBV6-2/TRBV6-3 . CASSSGQFNTEAFF TGTGCCAGCAGCTCCGGACAGTTTAACACTGAAGCTTTCTTT
TRBD1 TRBJ2-7 TRBV19 . CASSIRQGGYEQYF TGTGCCAGTAGTATCAGACAGGGGGGATACGAGCAGTACTTC
TRBD2 TRBJ2-3 TRBV5-6 . CASSHHGGEETDTQYF TGTGCCAGCAGCCACCACGGGGGGGAAGAAACAGATACGCAGTATTTT
. TRBJ1-1 TRBV19 . CASSKSNTEAFF TGTGCCAGTAGCAAGAGCAACACTGAAGCTTTCTTT
. TRBJ2-2 TRBV6-5 once CASSYYTGFVGELFF TGTGCCAGCAGTTACTATACAGGGTTCGTCGGGGAGCTGTTTTTT
TRBD1 TRBJ2-7 TRBV5-4 . CASSPGTGDSEQYF TGTGCCAGCAGCCCGGGGACAGGGGATAGCGAGCAGTACTTC
TRBD2 TRBJ2-7 TRBV11-3 . CASSSRTSGTYEQYF TGTGCCAGCAGCTCCCGGACTAGCGGCACCTACGAGCAGTACTTC
. TRBJ1-1 TRBV5-4 . CASTRFFRGMETEAFF TGTGCCAGCACCCGTTTTTTTAGGGGAATGGAGACTGAAGCTTTCTTT
TRBD1 TRBJ2-7 TRBV14 . CASSQATGRIYEQYF TGTGCCAGCAGCCAAGCGACAGGGCGAATCTACGAGCAGTACTTC
TRBD2 TRBJ2-3 TRBV11-3 few CASSPGTSGQATDTQYF TGTGCCAGCAGCCCCGGGACTAGCGGCCAGGCCACAGATACGCAGTATTTT
. TRBJ2-5 TRBV6-5 . CASRWTKQETQYF TGTGCCAGCAGATGGACTAAACAAGAGACCCAGTACTTC
. TRBJ2-1 TRBV1 once CTSSLGLGESSYNEQFF TGCACCAGCAGCCTCGGACTAGGGGAAAGCTCCTACAATGAGCAGTTCTTC
TRBD2 TRBJ2-7 TRBV10-2 . CASSESKGLVTYEQYF TGCGCCAGCAGTGAGTCGAAGGGACTAGTCACCTACGAGCAGTACTTC
TRBD2 TRBJ2-1 TRBV27 . CASSFGTTYSYNEQFF TGTGCCAGCAGCTTCGGGACTACCTACTCCTACAATGAGCAGTTCTTC
TRBD2 TRBJ2-1 TRBV11-2 . CASSPVGTSRYEQFF TGTGCCAGCAGCCCCGTCGGGACTAGCCGGTATGAGCAGTTCTTC
TRBD2 TRBJ2-7 TRBV5-1 . CASSMGLAIPEQYF TGCGCCAGCAGCATGGGACTAGCCATTCCTGAGCAGTACTTC
. TRBJ2-3 TRBV21-1 . CASSKCRLLAGGWRTDTQYF TGTGCCAGCAGCAAATGTAGGCTACTAGCGGGAGGGTGGCGCACAGATACGCAGTATTTT
TRBD2 TRBJ2-7 TRBV5-4 . CASSYGLAGGRGYEQYF TGTGCCAGCAGCTACGGACTAGCGGGAGGCAGGGGTTACGAGCAGTACTTC
. TRBJ1-1 TRBV27 . CASSLLGAGMNTEAFF TGTGCCAGCAGTTTATTGGGGGCAGGGATGAACACTGAAGCTTTCTTT
. TRBJ2-7 TRBV11-3 . CATMGGGTYEQYF TGTGCCACCATGGGCGGCGGGACCTACGAGCAGTACTTC
. TRBJ1-5 TRBV19 . CASSIEGQAGQPQHF TGTGCCAGTAGTATAGAGGGGCAGGCCGGTCAGCCCCAGCATTTT
TRBD1 TRBJ1-5 TRBV10-2 . CASSVLTGKIQPQHF TGCGCCAGCAGTGTCCTGACAGGGAAGATTCAGCCCCAGCATTTT
. TRBJ1-1 TRBV5-1 . CASSLEVRLITEAFF TGCGCCAGCAGCTTGGAAGTCAGGCTCATCACTGAAGCTTTCTTT
. TRBJ1-6 TRBV19 . CASRQGEGRSPLHF TGTGCCAGTAGACAAGGGGAGGGGCGGTCACCCCTCCACTTT
TRBD1 TRBJ1-1 TRBV29-1 . CSVVWTGAQNTEAFF TGCAGCGTTGTGTGGACAGGGGCGCAGAACACTGAAGCTTTCTTT
TRBD2 TRBJ2-3 TRBV4-2 . CASSQVPGDYTTDTQYF TGTGCCAGCAGCCAAGTCCCTGGGGACTATACCACAGATACGCAGTATTTT
TRBD2 TRBJ2-3 TRBV3-1/TRBV3-2 . CASSQDGPGLATDTQYF TGTGCCAGCAGCCAAGATGGCCCGGGACTAGCGACAGATACGCAGTATTTT
. TRBJ2-2 TRBV29-1 once CSVRPGTLTGELFF TGCAGCGTTAGGCCCGGGACACTCACCGGGGAGCTGTTTTTT
TRBD1 TRBJ1-2 TRBV4-1 . CASSQGEAGTGAPWDGYTF TGCGCCAGCAGCCAAGGAGAAGCGGGGACAGGGGCCCCCTGGGATGGCTACACCTTC
TRBD2 TRBJ2-5 TRBV6-5 . CASSLLAGKTQYF TGTGCCAGCAGTTTACTAGCGGGGAAGACCCAGTACTTC
TRBD1 TRBJ1-6 TRBV25-1 . CASRQGANSPLHF TGTGCCAGCAGGCAGGGGGCGAATTCACCCCTCCACTTT
. TRBJ1-5 TRBV5-1 . CASSLVGDQPQHF TGCGCCAGCAGCTTGGTAGGGGATCAGCCCCAGCATTTT
TRBD1 TRBJ1-2 TRBV7-2 . CASSQHQGADGYTF TGTGCCAGCAGCCAACATCAGGGGGCGGATGGCTACACCTTC
. TRBJ2-2 TRBV5-4 . CASSSSGNTGELFF TGTGCCAGCAGCTCTTCAGGGAACACCGGGGAGCTGTTTTTT
. TRBJ2-7 TRBV4-1 . CASSQKRAEPNEQYF TGCGCCAGCAGCCAAAAACGTGCGGAACCAAACGAGCAGTACTTC
TRBD2 TRBJ2-3 TRBV2 . CASSPSGVVTDTQYF TGTGCCAGCAGCCCTAGCGGAGTGGTCACAGATACGCAGTATTTT
. TRBJ2-7 TRBV5-1 . CASSIPGTGKYF TGCGCCAGCAGCATACCCGGAACGGGGAAGTACTTC
. TRBJ2-1 TRBV3-1/TRBV3-2 . CASSQASTKNEQFF TGTGCCAGCAGCCAAGCTAGTACCAAGAATGAGCAGTTCTTC
TRBD2 TRBJ2-3 TRBV5-8 . CASSLYLAGNADTQYF TGTGCCAGCAGCTTGTATCTAGCGGGAAACGCAGATACGCAGTATTTT
. TRBJ1-2 TRBV27 . CASSLGGVGYTF TGTGCCAGCAGTTTGGGAGGGGTCGGCTACACCTTC